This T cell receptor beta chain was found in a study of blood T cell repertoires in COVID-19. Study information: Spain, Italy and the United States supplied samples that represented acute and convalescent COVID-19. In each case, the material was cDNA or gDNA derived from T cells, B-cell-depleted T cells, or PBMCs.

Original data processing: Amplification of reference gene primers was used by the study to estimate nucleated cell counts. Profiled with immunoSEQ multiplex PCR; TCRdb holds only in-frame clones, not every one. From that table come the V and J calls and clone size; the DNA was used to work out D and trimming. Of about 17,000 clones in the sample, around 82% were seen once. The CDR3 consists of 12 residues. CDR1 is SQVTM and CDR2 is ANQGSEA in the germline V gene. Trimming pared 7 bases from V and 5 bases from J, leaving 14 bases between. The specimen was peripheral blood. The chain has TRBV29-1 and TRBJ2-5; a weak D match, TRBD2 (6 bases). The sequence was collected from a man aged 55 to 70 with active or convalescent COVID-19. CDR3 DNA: TGCAGCGATTGGGACTTCGGGGAGACCCAGTACTTC. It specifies CSDWDFGETQYF.